The TCR beta chain under discussion was sequenced for a study of CD8+CD57+ T cells in acquired aplastic anemia. Across the whole study: On average, sorted CD4+ and CD8+ cells gave approximately 3 ug of DNA.

With respect to this clonotype: Its cognate antigen is unknown.

General study points: Comparison of patients with controls identified approximately 28 shared CD8+ CDR3 sequences.

It was genomic DNA that served as the template for profiling TCR beta VDJ and CDR3. TCRdb fed the reads into MiXCR, producing one record per CDR3 protein. The sample has roughly 80,000 distinct CDR3 sequences; approximately 70% are singletons. It was patients with CD8+CD57+ cell expansion by flow cytometry who were chosen for sequencing. The cohort consisted entirely of patients having severe acquired aplastic anemia. V gave up 6 bases and J gave up 9 bases; unmatched junction bases: 4. This CDR3 has 11 amino acids. Germline CDR1 reads DFQATT; CDR2 reads SNEGSKA (reference sequence). Sequenced sample: sorted CD4+, CD8+, or CD8+CD57+ T cells (not recorded which) from PBMCs. This chain joins TRBV20-1 and TRBJ2-1; 8 nucleotides align to TRBD2. The clonotype comes from a human donor with aplastic anemia. CDR3 DNA: TGCAGTGCCCGGACTAGCACTGAGCAGTTCTTC. This sequence encodes CSARTSTEQFF.